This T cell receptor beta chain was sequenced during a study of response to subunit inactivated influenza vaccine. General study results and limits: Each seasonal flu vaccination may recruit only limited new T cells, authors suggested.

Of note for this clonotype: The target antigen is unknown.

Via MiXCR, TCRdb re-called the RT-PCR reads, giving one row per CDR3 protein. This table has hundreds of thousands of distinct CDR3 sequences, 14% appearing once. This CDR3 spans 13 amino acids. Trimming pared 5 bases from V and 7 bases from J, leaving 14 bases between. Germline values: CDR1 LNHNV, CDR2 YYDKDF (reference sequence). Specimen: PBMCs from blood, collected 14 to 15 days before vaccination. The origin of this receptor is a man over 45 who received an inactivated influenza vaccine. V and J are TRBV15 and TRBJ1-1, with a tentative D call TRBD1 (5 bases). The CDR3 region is CATSRAVGGEAFF. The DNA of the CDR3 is TGTGCCACCAGCCGGGCGGTCGGGGGTGAAGCTTTCTTT.